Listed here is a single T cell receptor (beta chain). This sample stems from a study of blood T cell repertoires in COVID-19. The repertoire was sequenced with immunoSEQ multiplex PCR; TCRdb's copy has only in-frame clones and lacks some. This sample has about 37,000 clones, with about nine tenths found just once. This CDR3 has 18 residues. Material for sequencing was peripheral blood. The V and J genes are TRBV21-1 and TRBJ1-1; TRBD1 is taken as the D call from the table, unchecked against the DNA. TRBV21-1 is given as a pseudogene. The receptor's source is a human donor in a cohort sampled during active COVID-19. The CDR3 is CASSIPAQTGLVNTEAFF. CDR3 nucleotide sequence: TGTGCCAGCAGCATTCCGGCCCAGACAGGATTAGTGAACACTGAAGCTTTCTTT.